This TCR beta chain was identified during a study of shared clonotypes between healthy human individuals. Across the whole study: A donor's plate count was three for CD4 naive and three for CD4 memory; CD8 naive had two and CD8 memory one.

About this clone itself: Its matching antigen is unknown.

Germline CDR1 reads SNHLY; CDR2 reads FYNNEI. The CDR3 contains 13 residues. V lost 6 bases, J lost 8 bases, and 14 bases lay in between. The assay was immunoSEQ multiplex PCR, and TCRdb's table has in-frame clones only and misses some. In the table there are some 2,500,000 clones, approximately 94% of which are singletons. Study-level results: Even with large depth, rarefaction showed that sorted-subset sequencing was incomplete. Naive CD4 clonotype sharing across several donors was around 5%. Shared clonotypes across all four donors exceeded non-shared ones in generation probability.

The sequenced material came from naive CD4+ T cells from PBMCs. The subset here: CD45RA+ positively selected. The J gene is TRBJ1-5, the V gene TRBV2, with TRBD1 as a possible D gene (5 bases). The TCR sequence derives from a man younger than 35 in good health. Some clones in this sample may be carry-over from other donors' samples. CDR3 sequence (DNA): TGTGCCAGCAGGGCCGGGACGTGGGAGCCCCAGCATTTT. Its protein is CASRAGTWEPQHF.